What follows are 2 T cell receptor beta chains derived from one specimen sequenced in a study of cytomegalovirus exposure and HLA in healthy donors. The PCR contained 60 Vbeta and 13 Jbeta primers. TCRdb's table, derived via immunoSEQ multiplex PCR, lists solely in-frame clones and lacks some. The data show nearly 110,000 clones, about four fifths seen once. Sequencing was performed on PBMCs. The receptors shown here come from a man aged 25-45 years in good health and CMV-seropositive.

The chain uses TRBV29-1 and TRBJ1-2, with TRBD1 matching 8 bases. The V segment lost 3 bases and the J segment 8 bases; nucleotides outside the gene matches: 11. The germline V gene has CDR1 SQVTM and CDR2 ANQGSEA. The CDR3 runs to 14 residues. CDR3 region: CSVDIRQGPNGYTF. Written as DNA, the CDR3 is TGCAGCGTTGATATTCGACAGGGGCCCAACGGCTACACCTTC.

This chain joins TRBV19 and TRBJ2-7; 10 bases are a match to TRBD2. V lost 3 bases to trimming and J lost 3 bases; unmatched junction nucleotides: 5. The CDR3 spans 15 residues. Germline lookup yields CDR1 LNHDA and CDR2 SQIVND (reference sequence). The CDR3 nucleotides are TGTGCCAGTAGTATTTCGACTAGCGGGTTCTACGAGCAGTACTTC. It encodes CASSISTSGFYEQYF.